The 30 T cell receptor beta chains below were found in one sample sequenced in a study of OX40 agonist ivuxolimab in advanced cancers. The repertoire was sequenced with immunoSEQ multiplex PCR; TCRdb's copy has only in-frame clones and lacks some. This sample has about 58,000 clones, with around 75% found just once. The sequenced sample was CD4+ or CD8+ T cells sorted from blood, obtained in a trial of the OX40 agonist ivuxolimab. The receptors derive from an adult with an advanced solid tumor such as melanoma, head and neck, liver or kidney cancer.

This chain links TRBV10-2 with TRBJ2-3; unclear D gene. The V gene lost 4 bases and the J gene lost 6 bases, with 5 bases spanning the gap. This CDR3 has 11 residues. CDR1 and CDR2 (germline): WSHSY, SAAADI. The CDR3 DNA reads as TGCGCCAGCAGTGGAATGGATACGCAGTATTTT. Its translation is CASSGMDTQYF.

The V call is TRBV7-8, the J call TRBJ1-6; TRBD1 matches at 9 bases. Germline V lookup: CDR1 SGHVS, CDR2 FQNEAQ. With 0 bases clipped from V and 10 bases from J, the junction kept 7 bases outside the gene matches. The CDR3 length is 16 residues. This CDR3 reads CASSLALDRGGSPLHF. Written as DNA, the CDR3 is TGTGCCAGCAGCTTAGCCCTGGACAGGGGAGGATCACCCCTCCACTTT. The full variable domain, with the rest looked up from reference TRBV7-8 and TRBJ1-6, is GAGVSQSPRYKVAKRGQDVALRCDPISGHVSLFWYQQALGQGPEFLTYFQNEAQLDKSGLPSDRFFAERPEGSVSTLKIQRTQQEDSAVYLCASSLALDRGGSPLHFGNGTRLTVT.

The chain recombines TRBV5-1 with TRBJ2-7; possibly TRBD2 for D (5 bases). The CDR3 is 18 residues long. Germline assignment: CDR1 SGHRS and CDR2 YFSETQ. Deletions cut 4 bases from V and 0 bases from J, with 23 bases between. The CDR3 DNA sequence: TGCGCCAGCAGCGTGAGCGCGGGCGGAGCGAGAAGCTCCTACGAGCAGTACTTC. The encoded protein is CASSVSAGGARSSYEQYF.

The CDR3: CASSQSLGLGENTIYF. CDR3 DNA: TGCGCCAGCAGCCAAAGTCTAGGTCTCGGGGAAAACACCATATATTTT. The V gene is TRBV5-1, the J gene TRBJ1-3; D is unclear. This CDR3 has 16 amino acids. Looked up from germline, CDR1 is SGHRS and CDR2 is YFSETQ. Trimming cost V 4 bases and J 6 bases, with 20 bases left between them.

This clone was seen only a few times. The chain carries TRBV5-1 and TRBJ2-7, with 10 bases that match TRBD2. The V segment lost 3 bases and the J segment 0 bases; nucleotides outside the gene matches: 6. CDR3 length equals 16 residues. CDR1 is SGHRS, CDR2 YFSETQ, per germline. The CDR3: CASSSKAGGASYEQYF. CDR3 coding DNA: TGCGCCAGCAGCTCTAAAGCGGGGGGGGCCTCCTACGAGCAGTACTTC.

Only one count was recorded for this clone. This chain joins TRBV9 and TRBJ1-4, with D possibly TRBD1 on 5 matching bases. The germline gives CDR1 SGDLS, CDR2 YYNGEE. V gave up 4 bases and J gave up 8 bases, with 15 bases separating them. The CDR3 covers 14 residues. The CDR3 DNA is TGTGCCAGCAGCAAACGGGGGGGAGGAGAAAAACTGTTTTTT. This sequence encodes CASSKRGGGEKLFF.

This clone was observed a few times. V is TRBV18 and J is TRBJ2-4, with 7 bases matching TRBD1. Trimming at V came to 2 bases and at J to 4 bases, leaving 2 bases not matched to a gene. Germline V gene sequence: CDR1 KGHSH, CDR2 LQKENI. The CDR3 has 14 residues. The CDR3 DNA reads TGTGCCAGCTCACCATCGGGACAGAAAAACATTCAGTACTTC. It translates to CASSPSGQKNIQYF.

This chain uses TRBV19 with TRBJ2-1; TRBD1 or TRBD2 may be the D gene (5 bases each). The length of the CDR3 is 12 residues. Germline-derived CDR1 and CDR2 are LNHDA and SQIVND (reference sequence). V was clipped by 6 bases and J by 8 bases, with 11 bases between them. The CDR3 sequence: CASSVRGDEQFF. The CDR3 DNA reads TGTGCCAGTAGCGTCCGGGGCGATGAGCAGTTCTTC.

The chain has TRBV29-1 and TRBJ2-3, with D unclear. The CDR3 is 14 residues long. Germline V gene data show CDR1 as SQVTM and CDR2 as ANQGSEA. V was pared by 2 bases and J by 2 bases, with 11 bases between. The CDR3 here is CSVERPPITDTQYF. CDR3 sequence (DNA): TGCAGCGTTGAAAGGCCTCCCATCACAGATACGCAGTATTTT.

Judged by abundance, this clone is medium-sized. This chain links TRBV29-1 with TRBJ2-7; 11 nucleotides match TRBD2. The CDR3 length is 14 residues. Germline values: CDR1 SQVTM, CDR2 ANQGSEA. Germline trimming cut 7 bases from V and 6 bases from J; bases unmatched to any gene: 11. This CDR3 reads CSGMGVAGGSEQYF. The DNA for the CDR3 is TGCAGCGGGATGGGGGTAGCGGGAGGGAGCGAGCAGTACTTC.

V gene TRBV9 combines with J gene TRBJ1-3; D unclear. The CDR3 has 15 amino acids. V lost 0 bases and J lost 0, with 7 bases in between. Germline CDR1 is SGDLS and CDR2 is YYNGEE. CDR3 nucleotide sequence: TGTGCCAGCAGCGTAGATGGCAGCTCTGGAAACACCATATATTTT. Amino acid sequence: CASSVDGSSGNTIYF.

In nucleotides, the CDR3 is TGTGCCTGGAGTGGACAGGGGGACCAGCCCCAGCATTTT. Translated, it gives CAWSGQGDQPQHF. The chain combines TRBV30 with TRBJ1-5; 9 nucleotides match TRBD1. J lost 7 bases, V lost 1 base, and 2 bases had no gene match. The germline CDR1 and CDR2 sequences are GTSNPN and SVGIG (reference sequence). The CDR3 runs to 13 residues.

The rearrangement uses TRBV5-1 and TRBJ2-1; weak D call: TRBD2 (5 bases). The CDR3 consists of 12 residues. Trimming took 0 bases from V and 11 from J, leaving 9 bases between them. CDR1 and CDR2 (germline): SGHRS, YFSETQ. CDR3: CASSLERTKQFF. The DNA for the CDR3 is TGCGCCAGCAGCTTGGAGCGGACCAAGCAGTTCTTC. Based on the CDR3 plus reference TRBV5-1 and TRBJ2-1, the full variable domain is KAGVTQTPRYLIKTRGQQVTLSCSPISGHRSVSWYQQTPGQGLQFLFEYFSETQRNKGNFPGRFSGRQFSNSRSEMNVSTLELGDSALYLCASSLERTKQFFGPGTRLTVL.

This clone has only a few counts. The chain recombines TRBV6-5 with TRBJ1-5, with D perhaps TRBD1 (5 bases). CDR1 MNHEY and CDR2 SVGAGI come from the germline V gene. Trimming pared 3 bases from V and 4 bases from J, leaving 10 bases between. CDR3 length: 14 residues. CDR3 in amino acids: CASSYGGENQPQHF. The CDR3 DNA follows: TGTGCCAGCAGTTATGGGGGGGAGAATCAGCCCCAGCATTTT.

V is TRBV10-2 and J is TRBJ2-7; TRBD1 aligns across 8 bases. The CDR3 covers 13 residues. Germline CDR1 and CDR2: WSHSY and SAAADI. After removal of 6 bases from V and 2 bases from J, the junction contained 3 bases not matched to a gene. CDR3 residues: CASRVGQAYEQYF. The CDR3 nucleotides are TGCGCCAGCAGGGTGGGACAGGCCTACGAGCAGTACTTC.

The V call is TRBV29-1, the J call TRBJ2-7; 11 bases are shared with TRBD2. The CDR3 has 14 amino acids. Germline CDR1 and CDR2: SQVTM and ANQGSEA. J lost 7 bases, V lost 0 bases, and 5 bases had no gene match. The CDR3 sequence is CSVEEIAGGGEQYF. In DNA, the CDR3 is TGCAGCGTTGAAGAAATAGCGGGAGGGGGAGAGCAGTACTTC.

The chain recombines TRBV21-1 with TRBJ1-2. TRBV21-1 is noted as a pseudogene. The CDR3 totals 14 residues. The CDR3 DNA sequence: TGTGCCAGCAGCAACAAGGGACGGTCAGGAGGCTACACCTTC. It specifies CASSNKGRSGGYTF.

The chain is built from TRBV5-1 and TRBJ1-5, with unresolved D. Germline CDR1 SGHRS, CDR2 YFSETQ. CDR3 length: 14 amino acids. The V end lost 1 base, the J end lost 2 bases, and 7 bases lay between the germline ends. DNA of the CDR3: TGCGCCAGCAGCTTGTACGGAGGCAATCAGCCCCAGCATTTT. Protein product: CASSLYGGNQPQHF. Full variable domain (rest looked up from reference TRBV5-1 and TRBJ1-5): KAGVTQTPRYLIKTRGQQVTLSCSPISGHRSVSWYQQTPGQGLQFLFEYFSETQRNKGNFPGRFSGRQFSNSRSEMNVSTLELGDSALYLCASSLYGGNQPQHFGDGTRLSIL.

The rearrangement uses TRBV10-2 and TRBJ2-5; 10 nucleotides agree with TRBD2. The V segment lost 6 bases and the J segment 2 bases; nucleotides outside the gene matches: 6. The germline V gene encodes CDR1 WSHSY and CDR2 SAAADI. There are 15 residues in the CDR3. The CDR3 region is CASRVASGGQETQYF. In DNA form, the CDR3 reads TGCGCCAGCAGGGTGGCTAGCGGGGGTCAAGAGACCCAGTACTTC.

V gene TRBV7-9 combines with J gene TRBJ1-3; D unclear. Trimming pared 1 base from V and 4 bases from J, leaving 14 bases between. Germline V CDR1 and CDR2: SEHNR, FQNEAQ (reference sequence). The CDR3 covers 16 residues. The DNA for the CDR3 is TGTGCCAGCAGCTTAGGCGGACTCACAACCGGAAACACCATATATTTT. This sequence encodes CASSLGGLTTGNTIYF.

The rearrangement links TRBV29-1 to TRBJ1-2; D unclear. CDR3 length: 14 residues. Germline V gives CDR1 SQVTM, CDR2 ANQGSEA. V was pared by 7 bases and J by 4 bases, with 19 bases between. The CDR3 DNA sequence: TGCAGCGCCACTGGGAGGGAGGGCGGCTATGGCTACACCTTC. Its translation is CSATGREGGYGYTF.

The sample holds a few counts of this clone. This chain uses TRBV18 with TRBJ2-5; 8 bases are a match to TRBD1. This CDR3 comprises 15 residues. J gave up 3 bases and V 3 bases, and 6 bases lay outside the gene matches. Germline V lookup: CDR1 KGHSH, CDR2 LQKENI. CDR3 nucleotides: TGTGCCAGCTCACCCCAGACAGGGGACAAAGAGACCCAGTACTTC. The encoded protein is CASSPQTGDKETQYF.

V usage is TRBV5-1 and J usage is TRBJ1-2; D possibly corresponds to TRBD1 (5 bases). Trimming stripped 4 bases from V and 3 bases from J, with 19 bases between. This CDR3 has 16 residues. Looked up from germline, CDR1 is SGHRS and CDR2 is YFSETQ. In DNA, the CDR3 is TGCGCCAGCAGCGCGGAACCCGGGGGAGTCGACTATGGCTACACCTTC. It codes for CASSAEPGGVDYGYTF.

This clone was seen only once. Written as DNA, the CDR3 is TGTGCCAGCAGCCAAGGGGGCGGGGGGGCCTTTGGGTACGAGCAGTACTTC. Translated, it gives CASSQGGGGAFGYEQYF. The chain carries TRBV4-2 and TRBJ2-7; 9 nucleotides agree with TRBD2. Losses at the gene ends were 1 base for V and 4 bases for J; bases not matched to a gene: 11. The CDR3 extends over 17 amino acids. From germline, CDR1 is LGHNA and CDR2 YNFKEQ.

The chain employs TRBV5-6 and TRBJ1-5, with TRBD1 matching 7 bases. This CDR3 contains 14 residues. From germline, CDR1 is SGHDT and CDR2 YYEEEE. The V gene end was trimmed by 3 bases and the J gene end by 4 bases; junction bases not matched to a gene: 4. CDR3 nucleotide sequence: TGTGCCAGCAGCTCGACAGGGCTTAATCAGCCCCAGCATTTT. Its translation: CASSSTGLNQPQHF.

The rearrangement links TRBV28 to TRBJ2-3; 7 bases are a match to TRBD2. Germline values: CDR1 MDHEN, CDR2 SYDVKM. The CDR3 is 17 amino acids. The V segment lost 7 bases and the J segment 4 bases; nucleotides outside the gene matches: 17. Here the CDR3 DNA reads TGTGCCAGCACCCAAGCCGGGACTATTAGTGTTGCAGATACGCAGTATTTT. It yields the protein CASTQAGTISVADTQYF.

This chain connects TRBV7-2 to TRBJ1-4; D not resolved. The CDR3 runs to 14 residues. CDR1 and CDR2 (germline): SGHTA, FQGNSA. The V end lost 1 base, the J end lost 7 bases, and 10 bases lay between the germline ends. This CDR3 is CASSLGGPIEKLFF. CDR3 DNA: TGTGCCAGCAGCTTAGGAGGGCCTATTGAAAAACTGTTTTTT.

The rearrangement links TRBV4-1 to TRBJ1-5, with 9 bases lining up with TRBD1. The ends lost 1 base at V and 2 bases at J; junction bases unmatched: 3. This CDR3 region has 16 residues. Germline V CDR1 and CDR2: MGHRA, YSYEKL. The chain's CDR3 is CASSQGRTGGNQPQHF. The CDR3 DNA reads TGCGCCAGCAGCCAAGGCCGGACAGGGGGCAATCAGCCCCAGCATTTT.

The chain carries TRBV2 and TRBJ2-1; TRBD1 matches at 10 bases. CDR3 length: 16 amino acids. Germline V gives CDR1 SNHLY, CDR2 FYNNEI. With V trimmed by 7 bases and J by 4 bases, 10 bases remained unmatched. CDR3 coding DNA: TGTGCCAGCAAAGGTGGGCGGACAGGGGGGTACAATGAGCAGTTCTTC. Protein: CASKGGRTGGYNEQFF. Full variable domain (missing parts from reference TRBV2 and TRBJ2-1): EPEVTQTPSHQVTQMGQEVILRCVPISNHLYFYWYRQILGQKVEFLVSFYNNEISEKSEIFDDQFSVERPDGSNFTLKIRSTKLEDSAMYFCASKGGRTGGYNEQFFGPGTRLTVL.

V usage is TRBV30 and J usage is TRBJ2-3, with D unclear. The CDR3 loop spans 12 amino acids. Trimming removed 3 bases at V and 1 base at J, with 5 bases between. Germline-derived CDR1 and CDR2 are GTSNPN and SVGIG (reference sequence). The CDR3 region has the DNA TGTGCCTGGAGCCGGGGCACAGATACGCAGTATTTT. Translation gives CAWSRGTDTQYF.